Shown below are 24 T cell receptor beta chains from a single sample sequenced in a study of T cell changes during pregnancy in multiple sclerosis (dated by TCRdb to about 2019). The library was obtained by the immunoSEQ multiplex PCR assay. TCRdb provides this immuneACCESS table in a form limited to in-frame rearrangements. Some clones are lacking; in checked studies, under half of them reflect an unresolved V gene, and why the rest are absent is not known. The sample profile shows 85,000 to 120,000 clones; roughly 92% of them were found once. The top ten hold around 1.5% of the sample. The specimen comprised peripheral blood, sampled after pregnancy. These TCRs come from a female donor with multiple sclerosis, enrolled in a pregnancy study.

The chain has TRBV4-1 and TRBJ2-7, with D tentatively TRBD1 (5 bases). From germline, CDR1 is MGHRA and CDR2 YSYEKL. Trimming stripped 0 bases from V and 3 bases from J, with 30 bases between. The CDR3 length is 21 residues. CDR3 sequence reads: CASSQDFSPGTGRANVYEQYF. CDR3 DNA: TGCGCCAGCAGCCAAGATTTCTCCCCGGGTACCGGCAGGGCGAATGTCTACGAGCAGTACTTC.

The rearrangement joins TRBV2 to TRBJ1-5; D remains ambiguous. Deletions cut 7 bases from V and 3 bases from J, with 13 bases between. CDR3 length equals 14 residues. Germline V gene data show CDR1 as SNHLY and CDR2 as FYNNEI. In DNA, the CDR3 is TGTGCCAGCACCCCCCCGGGATCCAATCAGCCCCAGCATTTT. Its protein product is CASTPPGSNQPQHF.

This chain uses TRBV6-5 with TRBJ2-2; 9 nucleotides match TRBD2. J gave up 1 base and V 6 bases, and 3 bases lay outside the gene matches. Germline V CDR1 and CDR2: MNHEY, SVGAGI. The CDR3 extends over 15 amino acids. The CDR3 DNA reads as TGTGCCAGCAGCCGACTAGCGGAGAACACCGGGGAGCTGTTTTTT. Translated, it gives CASSRLAENTGELFF.

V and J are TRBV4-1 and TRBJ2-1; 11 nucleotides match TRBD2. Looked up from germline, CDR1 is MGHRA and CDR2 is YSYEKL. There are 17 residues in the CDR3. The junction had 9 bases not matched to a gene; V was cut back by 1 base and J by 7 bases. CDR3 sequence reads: CASSQAATGTSGNEQFF. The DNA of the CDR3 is TGCGCCAGCAGCCAAGCCGCTACCGGGACTAGCGGTAATGAGCAGTTCTTC.

CDR3 nucleotides: TGTGCCAGCAGTGAAGCGAGAGCTAGCGGGGCCTACGAGCAGTACTTC. It encodes CASSEARASGAYEQYF. This sequence joins TRBV6-1 and TRBJ2-7, with 9 bases that match TRBD2. CDR3 length: 16 residues. After removal of 0 bases from V and 2 bases from J, the junction contained 5 bases not matched to a gene. In germline, CDR1 is MNHNS, CDR2 SASEGT.

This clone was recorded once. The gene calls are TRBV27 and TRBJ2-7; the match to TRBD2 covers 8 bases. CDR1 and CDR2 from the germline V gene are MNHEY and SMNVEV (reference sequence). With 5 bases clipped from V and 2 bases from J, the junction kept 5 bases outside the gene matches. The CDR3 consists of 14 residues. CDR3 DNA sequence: TGTGCCAGCAGTGGACTAGCTGATACCTACGAGCAGTACTTC. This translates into CASSGLADTYEQYF.

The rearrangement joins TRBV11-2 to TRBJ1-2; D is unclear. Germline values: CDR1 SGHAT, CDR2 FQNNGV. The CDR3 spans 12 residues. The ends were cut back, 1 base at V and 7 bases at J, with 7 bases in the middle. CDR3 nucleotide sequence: TGTGCCAGCAGCTTAGGGAGGGTTGGCTACACCTTC. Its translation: CASSLGRVGYTF.

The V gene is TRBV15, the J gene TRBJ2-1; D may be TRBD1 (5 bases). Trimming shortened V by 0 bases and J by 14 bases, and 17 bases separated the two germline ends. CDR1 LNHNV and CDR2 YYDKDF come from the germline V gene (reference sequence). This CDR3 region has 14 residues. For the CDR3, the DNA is TGTGCCACCAGCAGAGATCTCAGTAAGGACACCAAGTTCTTC. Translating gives CATSRDLSKDTKFF.

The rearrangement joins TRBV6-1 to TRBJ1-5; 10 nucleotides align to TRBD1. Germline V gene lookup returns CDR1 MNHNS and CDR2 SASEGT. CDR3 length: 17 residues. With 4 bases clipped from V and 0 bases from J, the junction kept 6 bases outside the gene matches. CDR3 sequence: CASSADRGMYSNQPQHF. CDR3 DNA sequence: TGTGCCAGCAGTGCGGACAGGGGGATGTATAGCAATCAGCCCCAGCATTTT.

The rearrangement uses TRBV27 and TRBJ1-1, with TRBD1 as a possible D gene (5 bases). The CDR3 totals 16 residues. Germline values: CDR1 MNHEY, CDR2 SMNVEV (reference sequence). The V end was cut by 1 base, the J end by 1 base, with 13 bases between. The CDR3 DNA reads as TGTGCCAGCAGTTTATTGGCAGGGCTATCGAACACTGAAGCTTTCTTT. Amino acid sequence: CASSLLAGLSNTEAFF.

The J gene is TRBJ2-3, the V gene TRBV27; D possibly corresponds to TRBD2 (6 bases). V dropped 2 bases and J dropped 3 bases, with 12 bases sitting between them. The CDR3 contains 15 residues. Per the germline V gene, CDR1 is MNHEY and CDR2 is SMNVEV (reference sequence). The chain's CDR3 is CASSLGGKKTDTQYF. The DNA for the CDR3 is TGTGCCAGCAGTTTAGGAGGGAAAAAAACAGATACGCAGTATTTT.

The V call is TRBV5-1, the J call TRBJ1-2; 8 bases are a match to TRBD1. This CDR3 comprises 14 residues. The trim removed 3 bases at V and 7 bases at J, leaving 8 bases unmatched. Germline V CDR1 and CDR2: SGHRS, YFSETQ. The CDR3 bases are TGCGCCAGCAGCTGGGGACAGGCGCTTGGTGGCTACACCTTC. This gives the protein CASSWGQALGGYTF.

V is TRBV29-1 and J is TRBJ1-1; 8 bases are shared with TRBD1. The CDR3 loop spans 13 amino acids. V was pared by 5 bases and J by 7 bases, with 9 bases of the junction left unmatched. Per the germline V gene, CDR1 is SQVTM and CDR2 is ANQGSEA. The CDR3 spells CSVKTGGGNEAFF. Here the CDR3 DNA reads TGCAGCGTTAAAACAGGGGGAGGAAATGAAGCTTTCTTT.

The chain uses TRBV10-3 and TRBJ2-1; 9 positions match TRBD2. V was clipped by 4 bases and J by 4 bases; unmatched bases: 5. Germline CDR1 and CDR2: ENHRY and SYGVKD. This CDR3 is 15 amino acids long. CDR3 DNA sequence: TGTGCCATCAGTGTGGCGGGAGGGTCTTACAATGAGCAGTTCTTC. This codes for CAISVAGGSYNEQFF.

The CDR3 DNA reads TGTGCCAGCAGCTTGGGCACTAGCGGGGTCGTGGATACGCAGTATTTT. Amino acids: CASSLGTSGVVDTQYF. The chain has TRBV5-6 and TRBJ2-3, with 10 bases matching TRBD2. Germline assignment: CDR1 SGHDT and CDR2 YYEEEE. The V gene end was trimmed by 0 bases and the J gene end by 6 bases; junction bases not matched to a gene: 7. This CDR3 spans 16 amino acids. The complete variable domain, with remaining parts taken from reference TRBV5-6 and TRBJ2-3, reads DAGVTQSPTHLIKTRGQQVTLRCSPKSGHDTVSWYQQALGQGPQFIFQYYEEEERQRGNFPDRFSGHQFPNYSSELNVNALLLGDSALYLCASSLGTSGVVDTQYFGPGTRLTVL.

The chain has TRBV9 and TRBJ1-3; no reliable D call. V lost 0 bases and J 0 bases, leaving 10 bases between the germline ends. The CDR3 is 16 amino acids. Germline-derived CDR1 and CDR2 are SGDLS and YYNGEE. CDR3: CASSVGQPSSGNTIYF. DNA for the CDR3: TGTGCCAGCAGCGTAGGTCAGCCTAGCTCTGGAAACACCATATATTTT. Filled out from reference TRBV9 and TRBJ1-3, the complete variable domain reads DSGVTQTPKHLITATGQRVTLRCSPRSGDLSVYWYQQSLDQGLQFLIQYYNGEERAKGNILERFSAQQFPDLHSELNLSSLELGDSALYFCASSVGQPSSGNTIYFGEGSWLTVV.

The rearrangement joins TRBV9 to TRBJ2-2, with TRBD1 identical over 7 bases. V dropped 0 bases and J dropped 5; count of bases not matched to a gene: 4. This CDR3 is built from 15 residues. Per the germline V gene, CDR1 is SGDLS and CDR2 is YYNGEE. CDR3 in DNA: TGTGCCAGCAGCGTAGCGACCAGGGGGACCGGGGAGCTGTTTTTT. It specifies CASSVATRGTGELFF.

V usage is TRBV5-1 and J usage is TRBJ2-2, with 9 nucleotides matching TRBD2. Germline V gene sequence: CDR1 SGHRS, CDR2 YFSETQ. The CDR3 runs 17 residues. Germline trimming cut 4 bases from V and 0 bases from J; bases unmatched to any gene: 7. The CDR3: CASSGGSGRPNTGELFF. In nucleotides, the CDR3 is TGCGCCAGCAGCGGGGGGAGCGGGAGGCCGAACACCGGGGAGCTGTTTTTT.

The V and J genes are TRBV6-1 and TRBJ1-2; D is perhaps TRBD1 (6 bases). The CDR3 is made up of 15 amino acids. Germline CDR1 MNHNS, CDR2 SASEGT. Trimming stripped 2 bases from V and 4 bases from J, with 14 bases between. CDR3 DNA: TGTGCCAGCAGTGAACAGCCTTTCAGGGGCTATGGCTACACCTTC. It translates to CASSEQPFRGYGYTF.

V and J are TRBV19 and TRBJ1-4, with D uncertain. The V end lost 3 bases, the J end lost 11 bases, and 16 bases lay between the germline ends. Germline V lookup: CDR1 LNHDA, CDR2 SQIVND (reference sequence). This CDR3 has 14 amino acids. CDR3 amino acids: CASSMSISFRKLFF. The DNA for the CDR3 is TGTGCCAGTAGTATGAGCATCAGCTTCAGGAAACTGTTTTTT.

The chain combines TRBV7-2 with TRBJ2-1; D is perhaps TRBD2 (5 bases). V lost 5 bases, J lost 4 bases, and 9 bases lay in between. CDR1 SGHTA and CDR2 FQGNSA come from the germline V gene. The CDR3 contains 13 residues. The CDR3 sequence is CASSPGGYNEQFF. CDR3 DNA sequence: TGTGCCAGCAGCCCCGGCGGGTACAATGAGCAGTTCTTC.

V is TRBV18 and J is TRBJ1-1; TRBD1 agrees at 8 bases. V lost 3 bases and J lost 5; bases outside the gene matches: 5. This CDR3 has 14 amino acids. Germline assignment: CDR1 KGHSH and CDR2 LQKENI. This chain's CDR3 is CASSPRGQKTEAFF. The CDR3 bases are TGTGCCAGCTCACCCAGGGGGCAGAAGACTGAAGCTTTCTTT.

The CDR3 reads CASSVGGQGSYGYTF. CDR3 DNA: TGTGCCAGCAGCGTAGGGGGGCAGGGGAGCTATGGCTACACCTTC. V and J are TRBV9 and TRBJ1-2; possibly TRBD1 for D (6 bases). V was clipped by 0 bases and J by 4 bases, with 13 bases between them. Looked up from germline, CDR1 is SGDLS and CDR2 is YYNGEE. The CDR3 has 15 amino acids.

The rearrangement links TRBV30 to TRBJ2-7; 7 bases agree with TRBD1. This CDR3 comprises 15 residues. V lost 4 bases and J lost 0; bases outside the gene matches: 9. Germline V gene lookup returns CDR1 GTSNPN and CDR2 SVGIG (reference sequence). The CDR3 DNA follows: TGTGCCTGGACCCCCGGGACAGCGAGCTCCTACGAGCAGTACTTC. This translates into CAWTPGTASSYEQYF.